This T cell receptor beta chain stems from a study of T cell responses to AZD1222 COVID-19 vaccine. The repertoire was sequenced with immunoSEQ multiplex PCR; TCRdb's copy has only in-frame clones and lacks some. Altogether around 110,000 clones are present, just under 95% being singletons, with the ten largest covering under 3.5%. Trimming took off 5 bases at V and 6 bases at J, with 11 bases between the two ends. The CDR3 is 13 amino acids. Germline CDR1 is LNHDA and CDR2 is SQIVND (reference sequence). Sequenced here: peripheral blood, sampled on day 0 of AZD1222 vaccination. This chain links TRBV19 with TRBJ2-1; D is uncertain. The clonotype originates from an adult in good health. This chain's CDR3 is CASSRWGSNEQFF. For the CDR3, the DNA is TGTGCCAGTAGTCGCTGGGGAAGCAATGAGCAGTTCTTC.